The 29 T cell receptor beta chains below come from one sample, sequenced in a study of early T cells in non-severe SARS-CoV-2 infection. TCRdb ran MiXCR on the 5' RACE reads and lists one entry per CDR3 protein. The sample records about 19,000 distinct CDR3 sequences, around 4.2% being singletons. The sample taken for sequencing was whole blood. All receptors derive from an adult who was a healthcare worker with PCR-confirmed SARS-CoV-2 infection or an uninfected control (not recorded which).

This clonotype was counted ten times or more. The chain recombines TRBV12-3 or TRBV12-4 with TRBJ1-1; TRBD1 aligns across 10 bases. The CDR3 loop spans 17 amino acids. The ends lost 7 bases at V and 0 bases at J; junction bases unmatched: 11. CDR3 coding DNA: TGTGCCAGCACGGGGTCCGGGACAGGGGCTTTGAACACTGAAGCTTTCTTT. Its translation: CASTGSGTGALNTEAFF.

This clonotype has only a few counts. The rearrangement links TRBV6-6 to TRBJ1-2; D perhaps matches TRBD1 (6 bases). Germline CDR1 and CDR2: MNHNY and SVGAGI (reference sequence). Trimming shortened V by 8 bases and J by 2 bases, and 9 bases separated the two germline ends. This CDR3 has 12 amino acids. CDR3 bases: TGTGCCAGCCAACAGGGAAACTATGGCTACACCTTC. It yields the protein CASQQGNYGYTF.

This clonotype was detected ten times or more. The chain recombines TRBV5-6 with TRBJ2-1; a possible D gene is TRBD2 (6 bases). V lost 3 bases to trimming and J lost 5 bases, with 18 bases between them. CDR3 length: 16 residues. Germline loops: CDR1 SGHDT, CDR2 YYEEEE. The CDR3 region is CASSSILGGADNEQFF. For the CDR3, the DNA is TGTGCCAGCAGCTCAATACTGGGCGGGGCCGACAATGAGCAGTTCTTC.

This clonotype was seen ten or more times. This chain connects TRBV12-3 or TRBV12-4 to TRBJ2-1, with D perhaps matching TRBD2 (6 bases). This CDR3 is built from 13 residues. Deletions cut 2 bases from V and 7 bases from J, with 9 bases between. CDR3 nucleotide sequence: TGTGCCAGCAGTTTAATTGGGAGGAATGAGCAGTTCTTC. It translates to CASSLIGRNEQFF.

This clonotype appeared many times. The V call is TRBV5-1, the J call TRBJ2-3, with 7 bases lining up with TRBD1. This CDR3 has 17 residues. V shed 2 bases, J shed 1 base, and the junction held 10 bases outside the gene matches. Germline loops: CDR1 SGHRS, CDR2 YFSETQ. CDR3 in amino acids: CASSLGSYRGGTDTQYF. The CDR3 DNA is TGCGCCAGCAGCTTAGGATCATACAGGGGTGGCACAGATACGCAGTATTTT.

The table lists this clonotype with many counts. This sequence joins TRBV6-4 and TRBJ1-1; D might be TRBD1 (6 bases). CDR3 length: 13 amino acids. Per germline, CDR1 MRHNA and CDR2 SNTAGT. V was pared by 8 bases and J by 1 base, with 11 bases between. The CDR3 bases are TGTGCCAGCGCTACGGACAGGAACACTGAAGCTTTCTTT. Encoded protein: CASATDRNTEAFF.

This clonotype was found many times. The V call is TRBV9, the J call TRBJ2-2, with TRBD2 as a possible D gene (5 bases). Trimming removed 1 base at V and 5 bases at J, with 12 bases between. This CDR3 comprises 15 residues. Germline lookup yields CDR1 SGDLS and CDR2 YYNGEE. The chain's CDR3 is CASSVSLAATGELFF. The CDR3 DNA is TGTGCCAGCAGCGTAAGCCTAGCTGCGACCGGGGAGCTGTTTTTT. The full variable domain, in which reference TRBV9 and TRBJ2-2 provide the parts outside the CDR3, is DSGVTQTPKHLITATGQRVTLRCSPRSGDLSVYWYQQSLDQGLQFLIQYYNGEERAKGNILERFSAQQFPDLHSELNLSSLELGDSALYFCASSVSLAATGELFFGEGSRLTVL.

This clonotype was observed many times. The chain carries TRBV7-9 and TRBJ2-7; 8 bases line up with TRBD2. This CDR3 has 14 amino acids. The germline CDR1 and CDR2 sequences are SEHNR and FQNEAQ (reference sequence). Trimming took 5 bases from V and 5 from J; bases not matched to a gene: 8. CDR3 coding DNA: TGTGCCAGCAGCCTAGGACTAGCAGCGAACGAGCAGTACTTC. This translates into CASSLGLAANEQYF.

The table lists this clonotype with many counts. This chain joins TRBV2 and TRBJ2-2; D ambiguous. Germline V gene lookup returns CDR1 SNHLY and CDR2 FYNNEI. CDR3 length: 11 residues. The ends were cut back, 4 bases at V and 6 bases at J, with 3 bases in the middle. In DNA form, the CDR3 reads TGTGCCAGCAGTGTGGCCGGGGAGCTGTTTTTT. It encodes CASSVAGELFF.

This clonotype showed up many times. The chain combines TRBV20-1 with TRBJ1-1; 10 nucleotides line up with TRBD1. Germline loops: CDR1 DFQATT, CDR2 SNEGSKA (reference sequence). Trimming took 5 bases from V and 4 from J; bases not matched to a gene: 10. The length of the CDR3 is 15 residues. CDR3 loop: CSALPGQGMSTEAFF. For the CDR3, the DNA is TGCAGTGCTCTACCGGGACAGGGGATGAGCACTGAAGCTTTCTTT.

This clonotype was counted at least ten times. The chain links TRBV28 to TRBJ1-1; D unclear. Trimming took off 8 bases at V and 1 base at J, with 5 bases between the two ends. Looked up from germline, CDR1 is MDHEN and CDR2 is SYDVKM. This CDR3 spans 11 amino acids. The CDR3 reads CASQRNTEAFF. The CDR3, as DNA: TGTGCCAGCCAGAGGAACACTGAAGCTTTCTTT.

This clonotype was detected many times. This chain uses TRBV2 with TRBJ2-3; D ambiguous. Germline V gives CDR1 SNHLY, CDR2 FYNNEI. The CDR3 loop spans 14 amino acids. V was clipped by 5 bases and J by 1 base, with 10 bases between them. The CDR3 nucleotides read TGTGCCAGCAGTCAGGACCTGGGCACAGATACGCAGTATTTT. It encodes CASSQDLGTDTQYF. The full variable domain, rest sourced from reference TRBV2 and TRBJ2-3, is EPEVTQTPSHQVTQMGQEVILRCVPISNHLYFYWYRQILGQKVEFLVSFYNNEISEKSEIFDDQFSVERPDGSNFTLKIRSTKLEDSAMYFCASSQDLGTDTQYFGPGTRLTVL.

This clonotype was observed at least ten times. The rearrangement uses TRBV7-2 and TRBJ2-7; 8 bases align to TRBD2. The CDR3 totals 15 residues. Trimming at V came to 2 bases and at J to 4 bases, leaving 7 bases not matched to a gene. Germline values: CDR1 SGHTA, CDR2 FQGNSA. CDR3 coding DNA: TGTGCCAGCAGCTTAAATAGCGGGGTTACATACGAGCAGTACTTC. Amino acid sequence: CASSLNSGVTYEQYF.

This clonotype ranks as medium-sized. The CDR3 loop reads CASSLEQDYGYTF. Written as DNA, the CDR3 is TGTGCCAGCAGCTTAGAGCAGGACTATGGCTACACCTTC. The chain is built from TRBV7-9 and TRBJ1-2, with no clear D. This CDR3 contains 13 residues. The V end was cut by 1 base, the J end by 3 bases, with 6 bases between. Germline CDR1 and CDR2: SEHNR and FQNEAQ (reference sequence).

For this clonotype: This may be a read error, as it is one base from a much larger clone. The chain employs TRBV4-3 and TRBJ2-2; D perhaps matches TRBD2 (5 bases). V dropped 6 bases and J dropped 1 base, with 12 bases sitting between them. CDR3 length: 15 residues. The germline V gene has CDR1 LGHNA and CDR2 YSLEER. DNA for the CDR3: TGCGCCAGCAGTAAGAGGGTGGGGAACACCGGGGAGCTGTTTTTT. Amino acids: CASSKRVGNTGELFF.

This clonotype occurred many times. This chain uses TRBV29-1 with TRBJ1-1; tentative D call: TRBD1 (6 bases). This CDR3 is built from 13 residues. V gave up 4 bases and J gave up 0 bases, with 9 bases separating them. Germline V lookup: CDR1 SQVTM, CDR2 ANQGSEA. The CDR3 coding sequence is TGCAGCGTTGTAACAGGGTTGAACACTGAAGCTTTCTTT. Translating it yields CSVVTGLNTEAFF.

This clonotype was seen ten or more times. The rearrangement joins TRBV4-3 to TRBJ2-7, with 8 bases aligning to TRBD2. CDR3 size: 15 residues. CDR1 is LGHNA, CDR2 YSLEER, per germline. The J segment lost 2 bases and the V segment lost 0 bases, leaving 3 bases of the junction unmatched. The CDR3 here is CASSQELAETYEQYF. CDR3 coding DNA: TGCGCCAGCAGCCAAGAACTAGCGGAAACCTACGAGCAGTACTTC.

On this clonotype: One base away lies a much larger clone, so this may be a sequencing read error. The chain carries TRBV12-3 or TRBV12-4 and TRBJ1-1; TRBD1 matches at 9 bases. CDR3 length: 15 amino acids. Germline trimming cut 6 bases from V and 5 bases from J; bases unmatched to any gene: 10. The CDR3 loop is CASRHQTGTGTEAFF. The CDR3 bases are TGTGCCAGCAGACACCAGACAGGGACAGGGACTGAAGCTTTCTTT.

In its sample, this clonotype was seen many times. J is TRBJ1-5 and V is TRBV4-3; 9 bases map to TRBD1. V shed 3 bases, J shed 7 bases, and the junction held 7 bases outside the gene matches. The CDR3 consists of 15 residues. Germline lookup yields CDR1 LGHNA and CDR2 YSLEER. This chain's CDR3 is CASSQRTGAEQPQHF. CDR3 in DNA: TGCGCCAGCAGCCAGAGGACAGGGGCAGAACAGCCCCAGCATTTT.

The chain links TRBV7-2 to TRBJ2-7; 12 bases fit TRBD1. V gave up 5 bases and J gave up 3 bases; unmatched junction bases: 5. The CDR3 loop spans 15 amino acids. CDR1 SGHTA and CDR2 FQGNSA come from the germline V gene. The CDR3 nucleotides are TGTGCCAGCAGCGCCGGGACAGGGGGCGGCTACGAGCAGTACTTC. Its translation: CASSAGTGGGYEQYF.

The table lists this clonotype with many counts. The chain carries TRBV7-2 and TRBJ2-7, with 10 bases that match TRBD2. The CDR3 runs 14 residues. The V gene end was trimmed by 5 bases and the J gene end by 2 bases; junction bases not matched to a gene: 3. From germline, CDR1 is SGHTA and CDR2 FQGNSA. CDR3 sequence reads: CASSPSGGPYEQYF. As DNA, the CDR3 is TGTGCCAGCAGCCCTAGCGGGGGTCCCTACGAGCAGTACTTC.

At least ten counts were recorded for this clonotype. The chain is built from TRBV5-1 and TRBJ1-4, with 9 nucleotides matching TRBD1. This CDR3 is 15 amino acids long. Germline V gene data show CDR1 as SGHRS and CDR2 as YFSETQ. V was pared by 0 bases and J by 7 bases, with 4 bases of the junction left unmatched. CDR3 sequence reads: CASSLAGQGGEKLFF. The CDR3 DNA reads TGCGCCAGCAGCTTGGCGGGACAGGGTGGTGAAAAACTGTTTTTT.

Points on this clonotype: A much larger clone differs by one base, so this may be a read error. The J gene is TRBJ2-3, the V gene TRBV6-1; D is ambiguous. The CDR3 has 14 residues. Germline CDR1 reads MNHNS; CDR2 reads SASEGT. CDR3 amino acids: CASSLSAITDAQYF. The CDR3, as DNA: TGTGCCAGCAGTTTAAGCGCGATCACAGATGCGCAGTATTTT.

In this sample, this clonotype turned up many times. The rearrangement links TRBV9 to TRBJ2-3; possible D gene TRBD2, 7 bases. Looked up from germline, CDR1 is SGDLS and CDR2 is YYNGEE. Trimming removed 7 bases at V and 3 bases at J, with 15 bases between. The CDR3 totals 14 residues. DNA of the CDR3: TGTGCCAGCGCGGGGGCAGTAAGGACAGATACGCAGTATTTT. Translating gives CASAGAVRTDTQYF. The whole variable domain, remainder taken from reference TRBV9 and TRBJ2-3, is DSGVTQTPKHLITATGQRVTLRCSPRSGDLSVYWYQQSLDQGLQFLIQYYNGEERAKGNILERFSAQQFPDLHSELNLSSLELGDSALYFCASAGAVRTDTQYFGPGTRLTVL.

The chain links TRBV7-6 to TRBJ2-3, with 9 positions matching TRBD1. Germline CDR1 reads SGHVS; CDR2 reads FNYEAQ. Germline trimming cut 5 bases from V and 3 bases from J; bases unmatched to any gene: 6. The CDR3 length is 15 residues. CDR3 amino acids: CASSTTGGATDTQYF. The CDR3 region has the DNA TGTGCCAGCAGCACTACAGGGGGCGCGACAGATACGCAGTATTTT.

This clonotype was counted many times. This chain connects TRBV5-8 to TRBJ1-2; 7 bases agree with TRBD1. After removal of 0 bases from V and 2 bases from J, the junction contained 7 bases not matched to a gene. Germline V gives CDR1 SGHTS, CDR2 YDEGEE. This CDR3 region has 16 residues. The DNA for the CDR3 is TGTGCCAGCAGCTTGGAAAGGGGCAGGGGGAACTATGGCTACACCTTC. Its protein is CASSLERGRGNYGYTF.

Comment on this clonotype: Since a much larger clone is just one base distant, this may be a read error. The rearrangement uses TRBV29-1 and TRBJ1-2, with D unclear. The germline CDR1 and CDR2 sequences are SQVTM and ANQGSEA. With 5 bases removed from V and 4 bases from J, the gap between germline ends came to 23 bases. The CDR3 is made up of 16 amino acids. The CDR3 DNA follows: TGCAGCGTTATCAGCCTCCTGTCAGGTCTCGCCTATGGCTACACCTTC. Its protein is CSVISLLSGLAYGYTF. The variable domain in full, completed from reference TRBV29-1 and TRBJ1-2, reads SAVISQKPSRDICQRGTSLTIQCQVDSQVTMMFWYRQQPGQSLTLIATANQGSEATYESGFVIDKFPISRPNLTFSTLTVSNMSPEDSSIYLCSVISLLSGLAYGYTFGSGTRLTVV.

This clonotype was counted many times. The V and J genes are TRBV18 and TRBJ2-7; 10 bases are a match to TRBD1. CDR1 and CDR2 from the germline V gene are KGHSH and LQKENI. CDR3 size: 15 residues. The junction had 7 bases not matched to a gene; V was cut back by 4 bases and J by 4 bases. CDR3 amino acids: CASSRIGTGEYEQYF. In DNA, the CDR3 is TGTGCCAGCTCACGGATCGGGACAGGGGAGTACGAGCAGTACTTC.

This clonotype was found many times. CDR3 in amino acids: CSAGQGGNTEAFF. The CDR3 nucleotides read TGCAGCGCCGGACAGGGCGGGAACACTGAAGCTTTCTTT. The rearrangement uses TRBV29-1 and TRBJ1-1; 8 bases match TRBD1. CDR1 is SQVTM and CDR2 is ANQGSEA in the germline V gene. CDR3 length equals 13 residues. J lost 1 base, V lost 7 bases, and 5 bases had no gene match.